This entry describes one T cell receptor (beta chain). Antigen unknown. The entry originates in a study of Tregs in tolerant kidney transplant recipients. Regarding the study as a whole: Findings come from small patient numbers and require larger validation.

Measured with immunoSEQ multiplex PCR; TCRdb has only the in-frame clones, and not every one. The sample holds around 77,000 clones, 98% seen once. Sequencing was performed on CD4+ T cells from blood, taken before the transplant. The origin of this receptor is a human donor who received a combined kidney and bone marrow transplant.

The CDR3 reads CASSAVGTGGGIYEQYF. For the CDR3, the DNA is TGTGCCAGCAGCGCGGTAGGGACAGGGGGCGGAATCTACGAGCAGTACTTC. This chain connects TRBV9 to TRBJ2-7; 12 bases match TRBD1. Germline loops: CDR1 SGDLS, CDR2 YYNGEE. The CDR3 spans 17 residues. Losses at the gene ends were 3 bases for V and 3 bases for J; bases not matched to a gene: 10.